Below, 15 T cell receptor beta chains from the same sample are listed, as sequenced in a study of blood T cell repertoires in COVID-19. Method: immunoSEQ multiplex PCR; TCRdb's copy keeps in-frame clones and lacks some. The sample has more than 70,000 clones, about 88% seen once. The sequencing sample was made of peripheral blood. Receptors were obtained from a human donor in a cohort sampled during active COVID-19.

In DNA form, the CDR3 reads TGTGCCAGCAGTTTTCTTGATAGCCAGCCCCAGCATTTT. This encodes CASSFLDSQPQHF. The chain carries TRBV12-3 or TRBV12-4 and TRBJ1-5; D unresolved. V gave up 3 bases and J gave up 7 bases, with 10 bases separating them. This CDR3 region has 13 residues.

V usage is TRBV11-2 and J usage is TRBJ2-1; a weak D match, TRBD2 (5 bases). The CDR3 is made up of 17 amino acids. V was trimmed by 5 bases and J by 2 bases, leaving 19 bases between them. Germline CDR1 SGHAT, CDR2 FQNNGV. CDR3 DNA sequence: TGTGCCAGCAGCCCCCTCCAAACTAGTTTAGCCTACAATGAGCAGTTCTTC. Translation: CASSPLQTSLAYNEQFF.

CDR3 bases: TGTGCCAGCAGCTCGTACTCCCATGGCACAGATACGCAGTATTTT. Translating it yields CASSSYSHGTDTQYF. The V call is TRBV5-4, the J call TRBJ2-3, with unresolved D. Germline V gene data show CDR1 as SGHNT and CDR2 as YYREEE (reference sequence). CDR3 length equals 15 residues. Trimming pared 3 bases from V and 1 base from J, leaving 12 bases between. Full variable domain (outside the CDR3, taken from reference TRBV5-4 and TRBJ2-3): ETGVTQSPTHLIKTRGQQVTLRCSSQSGHNTVSWYQQALGQGPQFIFQYYREEENGRGNFPPRFSGLQFPNYSSELNVNALELDDSALYLCASSSYSHGTDTQYFGPGTRLTVL.

This clone occurred a few times. The V call is TRBV27, the J call TRBJ1-2; 11 positions match TRBD1. Germline V gene lookup returns CDR1 MNHEY and CDR2 SMNVEV (reference sequence). CDR3 length equals 15 residues. V trimming: 3 bases; J trimming: 5 bases; junction bases outside the gene matches: 5. The DNA of the CDR3 is TGTGCCAGCAGTTTCCAAGGACAGGGGGCTTATGGCTACACCTTC. It encodes CASSFQGQGAYGYTF.

The rearrangement uses TRBV7-2 and TRBJ2-1; 13 nucleotides line up with TRBD2. V lost 1 base to trimming and J lost 7 bases; unmatched junction nucleotides: 4. This CDR3 is built from 16 residues. Germline values: CDR1 SGHTA, CDR2 FQGNSA. The CDR3 DNA reads TGTGCCAGCAGCTTAGAACTAGCGGGAGGGCAAAATGAGCAGTTCTTC. This encodes CASSLELAGGQNEQFF.

This chain joins TRBV4-1 and TRBJ1-2; weak D call: TRBD1 (6 bases). Trimming stripped 4 bases from V and 8 bases from J, with 14 bases between. Germline lookup yields CDR1 MGHRA and CDR2 YSYEKL. This CDR3 is built from 13 residues. CDR3 region: CASSLLTGSGYTF. In DNA, the CDR3 is TGCGCCAGCAGCCTTCTTACAGGGTCCGGCTACACCTTC.

The chain joins TRBV19 to TRBJ2-1; TRBD1 matches at 9 bases. CDR3 size: 17 residues. Looked up from germline, CDR1 is LNHDA and CDR2 is SQIVND (reference sequence). With V trimmed by 5 bases and J by 3 bases, 11 bases remained unmatched. CDR3 in DNA: TGTGCCAGTAGTCTCATCGTCCGGGACAGGGTCTACAATGAGCAGTTCTTC. Amino acids: CASSLIVRDRVYNEQFF.

This rearrangement joins TRBV5-5 to TRBJ2-7; TRBD1 agrees at 7 bases. V was pared by 3 bases and J by 3 bases, with 6 bases of the junction left unmatched. Germline V gene data show CDR1 as SGHKS and CDR2 as YYEKEE (reference sequence). The CDR3 has 14 amino acids. CDR3 amino acids: CASSSGGQSYEQYF. In DNA, the CDR3 is TGTGCCAGCAGCTCTGGGGGACAGAGCTACGAGCAGTACTTC.

This clone has more than one count but fewer than ten. The rearrangement uses TRBV5-1 and TRBJ1-2; D perhaps matches TRBD1 (6 bases). The germline gives CDR1 SGHRS, CDR2 YFSETQ. The CDR3 has 13 residues. Trimming removed 0 bases at V and 4 bases at J, with 7 bases between. CDR3 sequence (DNA): TGCGCCAGCAGCTTGGACAGGGTCTATGGCTACACCTTC. Amino acid sequence: CASSLDRVYGYTF. Complete variable domain (other parts from reference TRBV5-1 and TRBJ1-2): KAGVTQTPRYLIKTRGQQVTLSCSPISGHRSVSWYQQTPGQGLQFLFEYFSETQRNKGNFPGRFSGRQFSNSRSEMNVSTLELGDSALYLCASSLDRVYGYTFGSGTRLTVV.

This chain uses TRBV6-5 with TRBJ1-4, with a tentative D call TRBD1 (6 bases). This CDR3 is 15 amino acids long. Germline assignment: CDR1 MNHEY and CDR2 SVGAGI. Trimming stripped 2 bases from V and 4 bases from J, with 11 bases between. CDR3 coding DNA: TGTGCCAGCAGTTACGGAACAGGGATTAATGAAAAACTGTTTTTT. Its protein product is CASSYGTGINEKLFF.

The J gene is TRBJ2-1, the V gene TRBV20-1; D unclear. The V end lost 5 bases, the J end lost 6 bases, and 5 bases lay between the germline ends. The CDR3 length is 10 residues. CDR1 is DFQATT and CDR2 is SNEGSKA in the germline V gene (reference sequence). The CDR3 sequence is CSALRNEQFF. The CDR3 region has the DNA TGCAGTGCTCTTCGCAATGAGCAGTTCTTC.

This clone was observed a single time. V gene TRBV20-1 combines with J gene TRBJ1-1; 7 bases map to TRBD1. Germline CDR1 reads DFQATT; CDR2 reads SNEGSKA (reference sequence). The CDR3 length is 11 residues. V dropped 2 bases and J dropped 7; count of bases not matched to a gene: 1. CDR3 nucleotides: TGCAGTGCTAGAAGACAGGGTGAAGCTTTCTTT. It encodes CSARRQGEAFF.

The chain joins TRBV29-1 to TRBJ1-4; no clear D gene. CDR3 length: 12 amino acids. Between the trimmed V and J ends, which lost 6 bases and 4 bases, there was a span of 9 bases. In germline, CDR1 is SQVTM, CDR2 ANQGSEA. CDR3: CSVSTFNEKLFF. DNA for the CDR3: TGCAGCGTCTCAACTTTTAATGAAAAACTGTTTTTT.

This chain links TRBV6-5 with TRBJ2-7, with TRBD1 matching 8 bases. Trimming at V came to 8 bases and at J to 2 bases, leaving 2 bases not matched to a gene. This CDR3 comprises 12 residues. CDR1 and CDR2 (germline): MNHEY, SVGAGI. The CDR3 DNA sequence: TGTGCCAGCGGGACAGGTACCTACGAGCAGTACTTC. Amino acid sequence: CASGTGTYEQYF.

This rearrangement joins TRBV6-5 to TRBJ2-7; tentatively, D is TRBD2 (5 bases). Trimming removed 10 bases at V and 2 bases at J, with 15 bases between. In germline, CDR1 is MNHEY, CDR2 SVGAGI. This CDR3 region has 13 residues. CDR3 protein: CATQRASPYEQYF. CDR3 sequence (DNA): TGTGCCACCCAGAGGGCTAGTCCCTACGAGCAGTACTTC.